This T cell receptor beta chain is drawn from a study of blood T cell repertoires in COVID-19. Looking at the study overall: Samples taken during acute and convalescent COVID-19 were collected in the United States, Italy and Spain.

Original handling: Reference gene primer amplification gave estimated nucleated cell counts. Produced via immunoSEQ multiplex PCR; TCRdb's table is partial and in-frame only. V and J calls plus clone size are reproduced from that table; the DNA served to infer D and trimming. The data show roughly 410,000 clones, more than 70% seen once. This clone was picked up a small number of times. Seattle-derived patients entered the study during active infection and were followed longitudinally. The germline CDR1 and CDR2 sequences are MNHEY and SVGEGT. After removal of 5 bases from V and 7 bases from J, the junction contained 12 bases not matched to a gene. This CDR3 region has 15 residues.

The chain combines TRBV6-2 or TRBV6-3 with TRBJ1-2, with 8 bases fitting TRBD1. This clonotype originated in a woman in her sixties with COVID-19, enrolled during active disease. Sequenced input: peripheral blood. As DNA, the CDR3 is TGTGCCAGCAGTACCGGGTTTGACAGGGGAGGTGGCTACACCTTC. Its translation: CASSTGFDRGGGYTF.